These 8 T cell receptor beta chains came from one sample sequenced in a study of shared clonotypes between healthy human individuals. Repertoires were generated with immunoSEQ multiplex PCR, while TCRdb's copy carries only in-frame clones and drops some. The table records 450,000 to 500,000 clones, 81% of them present only once. Source material: PBMCs. These receptors originate from a woman aged 35 to 49 in good health. Some clones in this sample may be carry-over from other donors' samples.

V usage is TRBV27 and J usage is TRBJ1-2; D possibly corresponds to TRBD1 (5 bases). V was trimmed by 7 bases and J by 4 bases, leaving 16 bases between them. The CDR3 spans 14 residues. Germline CDR1 MNHEY, CDR2 SMNVEV (reference sequence). In nucleotides, the CDR3 is TGTGCCAGCACCCCGACAGCCACGGGCTATGGCTACACCTTC. Its protein is CASTPTATGYGYTF.

V and J are TRBV19 and TRBJ2-5; 13 bases are shared with TRBD2. CDR1 is LNHDA, CDR2 SQIVND, per germline (reference sequence). The CDR3 contains 17 residues. The junction had 14 bases not matched to a gene; V was cut back by 9 bases and J by 4 bases. CDR3 in amino acids: CASRNSRLAGGRETQYF. For the CDR3, the DNA is TGTGCCAGCAGGAACTCCAGACTAGCGGGAGGTCGAGAGACCCAGTACTTC.

This clone was seen just once. V is TRBV6-5 and J is TRBJ2-1; 14 nucleotides line up with TRBD2. The CDR3 spans 14 residues. Looked up from germline, CDR1 is MNHEY and CDR2 is SVGAGI. Losses at the gene ends were 6 bases for V and 13 bases for J; bases not matched to a gene: 8. Here the CDR3 reads CASSAPGLAGAQFF. DNA for the CDR3: TGTGCCAGCAGCGCCCCGGGACTAGCGGGAGCTCAGTTCTTC.

The CDR3 bases are TGTGCCAGCAGCCCGAGGTTGGAGACCCAGTACTTC. It encodes CASSPRLETQYF. The V and J genes are TRBV11-1 and TRBJ2-5; D is unresolved. Between the trimmed V and J ends, which lost 5 bases and 5 bases, there was a span of 9 bases. CDR3 length: 12 residues. Germline assignment: CDR1 SGHAT and CDR2 FQDESV (reference sequence).

The sample holds one count of this clone. The chain carries TRBV29-1 and TRBJ1-1; no firm D call. Germline lookup yields CDR1 SQVTM and CDR2 ANQGSEA. V gave up 3 bases and J gave up 11 bases, with 16 bases separating them. The CDR3 extends over 12 amino acids. The CDR3 nucleotides read TGCAGCGTTGATTCCGGCCTCAAAGGGGCTTTCTTT. Protein: CSVDSGLKGAFF.

The chain combines TRBV9 with TRBJ2-2; TRBD1 matches 10 bases. V shed 2 bases and J 3 bases; nucleotides not matched to a gene: 10. This CDR3 has 18 amino acids. Per the germline V gene, CDR1 is SGDLS and CDR2 is YYNGEE. DNA of the CDR3: TGTGCCAGCAGCGTTGGGACAGGGGTTATCGAGGACACCGGGGAGCTGTTTTTT. Its protein is CASSVGTGVIEDTGELFF.

Regarding this clone: A read error may explain this, as a much larger clone is one base away. This CDR3 reads CASSLGRYEQYF. CDR3 sequence (DNA): TGTGCCAGCAGCTTAGGGAGGTACGAGCAGTACTTC. The V call is TRBV11-2, the J call TRBJ2-7; a weak D match, TRBD2 (5 bases). The germline V and J ends were trimmed by 1 base and 4 bases, with 5 bases remaining between them. Germline CDR1 and CDR2: SGHAT and FQNNGV. There are 12 residues in the CDR3.

The chain joins TRBV19 to TRBJ2-1; either TRBD1 or TRBD2 may supply D (5 bases each). Deletions cut 7 bases from V and 2 bases from J, with 15 bases between. The CDR3 totals 15 residues. Germline V CDR1 and CDR2: LNHDA, SQIVND (reference sequence). CDR3 nucleotides: TGTGCCAGTACCCTCACTGGGGGAACCTACAATGAGCAGTTCTTC. This sequence encodes CASTLTGGTYNEQFF.